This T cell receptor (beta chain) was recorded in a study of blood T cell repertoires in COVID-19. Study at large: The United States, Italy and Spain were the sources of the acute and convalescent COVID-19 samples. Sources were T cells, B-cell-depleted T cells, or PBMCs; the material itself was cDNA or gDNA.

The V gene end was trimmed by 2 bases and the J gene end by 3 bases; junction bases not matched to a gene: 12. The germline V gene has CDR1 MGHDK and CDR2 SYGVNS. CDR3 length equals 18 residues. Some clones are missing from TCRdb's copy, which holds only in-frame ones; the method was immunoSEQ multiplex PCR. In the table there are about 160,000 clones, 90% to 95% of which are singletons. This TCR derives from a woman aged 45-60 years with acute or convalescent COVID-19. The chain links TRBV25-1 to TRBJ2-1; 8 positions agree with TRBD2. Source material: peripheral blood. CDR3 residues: CASSEGGGSGGLYNEQFF. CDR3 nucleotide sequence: TGTGCCAGCAGTGAAGGGGGCGGCAGCGGGGGCCTCTACAATGAGCAGTTCTTC.